The 18 T cell receptor beta chains below come from one sample, sequenced in a study of Ad26.COV2.S vaccination and SARS-CoV-2 variants. Generated by immunoSEQ multiplex PCR, the TCRdb table keeps only in-frame clones and is missing some. The data show approximately 480,000 clones, with approximately 90% seen just once and about 13% held by the top ten. Treatment specified: about 20 received Ad26.COV2.S at low or high dose, single or two shots; several received placebo; per-sample allocation not given. Material that was analyzed had been drawn on day 63 after the first vaccine or placebo injection. The sample in question was peripheral blood, obtained in a trial of Ad26.COV2.S vaccine versus placebo. Receptors originate from a person aged 18-60 years who received the Ad26.COV2.S COVID-19 vaccine or a placebo.

J is TRBJ2-1 and V is TRBV5-1; D ambiguous. In germline, CDR1 is SGHRS, CDR2 YFSETQ. CDR3 length equals 14 residues. V was pared by 6 bases and J by 5 bases, with 15 bases between. CDR3 amino acids: CASKRVLAHNEQFF. The CDR3 nucleotides read TGCGCCAGCAAAAGGGTACTGGCCCACAATGAGCAGTTCTTC.

The V and J genes are TRBV7-2 and TRBJ2-1, with D uncertain. CDR3 size: 15 residues. Germline values: CDR1 SGHTA, CDR2 FQGNSA. With 2 bases removed from V and 5 bases from J, the gap between germline ends came to 13 bases. As DNA, the CDR3 is TGTGCCAGCAGCTTAAACTTCCGGATGCACAATGAGCAGTTCTTC. Amino acid sequence: CASSLNFRMHNEQFF.

The gene calls are TRBV4-3 and TRBJ2-7; TRBD1 matches at 9 bases. In germline, CDR1 is LGHNA, CDR2 YSLEER. There are 16 residues in the CDR3. Germline trimming cut 4 bases from V and 4 bases from J; bases unmatched to any gene: 11. The CDR3 loop reads CASSPSIGQGRYEQYF. In nucleotides, the CDR3 is TGCGCCAGCAGCCCATCTATAGGACAGGGGCGGTACGAGCAGTACTTC.

This chain joins TRBV5-6 and TRBJ2-7, with D perhaps TRBD1 (7 bases). The CDR3 contains 15 residues. Per germline, CDR1 SGHDT and CDR2 YYEEEE. V lost 4 bases and J 2 bases, leaving 16 bases between the germline ends. CDR3: CASSRRGVYTYEQYF. The CDR3 bases are TGTGCCAGCAGCCGCAGGGGGGTCTATACCTACGAGCAGTACTTC.

The chain joins TRBV7-9 to TRBJ1-1, with TRBD1 matching over 9 bases. The CDR3 runs 14 residues. The V gene's germline CDR1 is SEHNR and CDR2 FQNEAQ (reference sequence). V shed 7 bases, J shed 1 base, and the junction held 4 bases outside the gene matches. The CDR3 here is CASNRDRENTEAFF. As DNA, the CDR3 is TGTGCCAGCAACCGGGACAGGGAGAACACTGAAGCTTTCTTT.

This sequence joins TRBV10-3 and TRBJ2-2, with TRBD1 matching over 7 bases. V gave up 3 bases and J gave up 1 base; unmatched junction bases: 5. The CDR3 sequence is 16 residues long. CDR1 is ENHRY, CDR2 SYGVKD, per germline. The DNA for the CDR3 is TGTGCCATCAGTGACGCTCGGGACAGGAACACCGGGGAGCTGTTTTTT. The encoded protein is CAISDARDRNTGELFF.

This chain links TRBV19 with TRBJ1-5; D ambiguous. The CDR3 is 14 amino acids. Germline V CDR1 and CDR2: LNHDA, SQIVND (reference sequence). V was shortened by 2 bases and J by 3 bases, with 8 bases between the two germline ends. CDR3 bases: TGTGCCAGTAGTATACCAAACTCCAATCAGCCCCAGCATTTT. Amino acids: CASSIPNSNQPQHF.

The rearrangement joins TRBV6-5 to TRBJ1-5, with 8 nucleotides matching TRBD1. In germline, CDR1 is MNHEY, CDR2 SVGAGI. V lost 5 bases, J lost 4 bases, and 1 base stayed unmatched. The CDR3 consists of 13 residues. In nucleotides, the CDR3 is TGTGCCAGCAGTCGGACAGGGAATCAGCCCCAGCATTTT. It codes for CASSRTGNQPQHF.

The V gene is TRBV19, the J gene TRBJ2-1; 7 bases map to TRBD2. The germline CDR1 and CDR2 sequences are LNHDA and SQIVND (reference sequence). Trimming removed 7 bases from V and 5 bases from J; junction bases left unmatched: 8. CDR3 size: 14 residues. CDR3 coding DNA: TGTGCCAGTACACCGGGACTATACAACAATGAGCAGTTCTTC. Translation: CASTPGLYNNEQFF.

The rearrangement joins TRBV4-3 to TRBJ2-2; 9 nucleotides align to TRBD1. This CDR3 contains 16 residues. V shed 0 bases, J shed 4 bases, and the junction held 3 bases outside the gene matches. Looked up from germline, CDR1 is LGHNA and CDR2 is YSLEER. CDR3 coding DNA: TGCGCCAGCAGCCAAGACGTGACAGGGGGCACCGGGGAGCTGTTTTTT. Protein: CASSQDVTGGTGELFF.

This rearrangement joins TRBV9 to TRBJ1-4; D is uncertain. CDR3 size: 14 residues. Germline values: CDR1 SGDLS, CDR2 YYNGEE. V was pared by 0 bases and J by 5 bases, with 8 bases between. DNA for the CDR3: TGTGCCAGCAGCGTAGTACGGGAGAATGAAAAACTGTTTTTT. Translated, it gives CASSVVRENEKLFF.

The J gene is TRBJ1-1, the V gene TRBV18, with D unclear. CDR1 KGHSH and CDR2 LQKENI come from the germline V gene. The CDR3 is made up of 13 amino acids. V lost 2 bases and J 5 bases, leaving 9 bases between the germline ends. The CDR3 is CASSPGVRTEAFF. CDR3 bases: TGTGCCAGCTCACCAGGGGTTAGGACTGAAGCTTTCTTT.

CDR3 sequence: CASSERMDGPVLTF. The CDR3 DNA follows: TGTGCCAGCTCAGAAAGGATGGACGGACCCGTCCTGACTTTC. This chain links TRBV18 with TRBJ2-6; D unresolved. With 5 bases removed from V and 12 bases from J, the gap between germline ends came to 17 bases. Germline V lookup: CDR1 KGHSH, CDR2 LQKENI. The CDR3 is 14 residues long.

Notes on this clone: A read error may be the cause here, since a much bigger clone is one base away. The rearrangement links TRBV28 to TRBJ1-2; TRBD1 might be the D (6 bases). Germline values: CDR1 MDHEN, CDR2 SYDVKM. The CDR3 covers 13 residues. With 2 bases removed from V and 4 bases from J, the gap between germline ends came to 8 bases. CDR3 protein: CASSLTGSYGYTF. In DNA form, the CDR3 reads TGTGCCAGCAGTTTAACAGGGTCCTATGGCTACACCTTC.

This sequence joins TRBV6-5 and TRBJ2-7, with TRBD2 as a possible D gene (5 bases). CDR1 is MNHEY and CDR2 is SVGAGI in the germline V gene. The V gene lost 4 bases and the J gene lost 2 bases, with 15 bases spanning the gap. The CDR3 is 15 amino acids. The DNA of the CDR3 is TGTGCCAGCAGTTCGGGTCGGGGTGGCACCTACGAGCAGTACTTC. This sequence encodes CASSSGRGGTYEQYF.

The V and J genes are TRBV7-8 and TRBJ1-1; D not resolved. The CDR3 is 15 amino acids. V was clipped by 0 bases and J by 4 bases, with 12 bases between them. The germline V gene has CDR1 SGHVS and CDR2 FQNEAQ. CDR3 sequence reads: CASSLALAGVTEAFF. Written as DNA, the CDR3 is TGTGCCAGCAGCTTAGCGTTAGCCGGGGTCACTGAAGCTTTCTTT.

The chain combines TRBV15 with TRBJ2-1; possibly TRBD2 for D (6 bases). This CDR3 has 18 residues. CDR1 and CDR2 (germline): LNHNV, YYDKDF (reference sequence). Trimming took off 1 base at V and 5 bases at J, with 21 bases between the two ends. CDR3 loop: CATSRGAGRHIRNNEQFF. The DNA for the CDR3 is TGTGCCACCAGCAGAGGAGCGGGCCGGCATATCAGGAACAATGAGCAGTTCTTC.

The chain carries TRBV9 and TRBJ2-3; the D gene is possibly TRBD1 (7 bases). Germline V lookup: CDR1 SGDLS, CDR2 YYNGEE. The CDR3 sequence is 14 residues long. Trimming cost V 4 bases and J 3 bases, with 12 bases left between them. The CDR3: CASSMTGRTDTQYF. As DNA, the CDR3 is TGTGCCAGCAGCATGACAGGGAGGACAGATACGCAGTATTTT.